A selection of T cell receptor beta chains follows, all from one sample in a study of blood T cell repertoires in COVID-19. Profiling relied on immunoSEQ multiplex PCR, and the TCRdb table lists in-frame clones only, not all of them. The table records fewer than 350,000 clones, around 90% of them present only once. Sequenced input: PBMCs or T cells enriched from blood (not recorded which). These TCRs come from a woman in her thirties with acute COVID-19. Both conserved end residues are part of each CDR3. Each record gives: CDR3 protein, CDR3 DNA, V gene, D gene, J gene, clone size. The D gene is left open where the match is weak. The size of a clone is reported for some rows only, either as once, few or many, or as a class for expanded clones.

CASSLSRRLAGDGTGELFF	TGTGCCAGCAGTTTATCGAGGAGGCTAGCGGGAGATGGGACCGGGGAGCTGTTTTTT	TRBV28	TRBD2	TRBJ2-2	-
CASSWAGLTQETQYF	TGCGCCAGCAGCTGGGCGGGACTAACTCAAGAGACCCAGTACTTC	TRBV5-1	TRBD2	TRBJ2-5	-
CASSGGWGDEQYF	TGTGCCAGCAGCGGAGGGTGGGGGGACGAGCAGTACTTC	TRBV7-9	-	TRBJ2-7	-
CASSQTGITGNQPQHF	TGTGCCAGCAGTCAGACAGGGATCACTGGCAATCAGCCCCAGCATTTT	TRBV5-5	TRBD1	TRBJ1-5	-
CASSGTSGRRSYNEQFF	TGTGCCAGCAGCGGGACTAGCGGGAGACGCTCCTACAATGAGCAGTTCTTC	TRBV5-4	TRBD2	TRBJ2-1	-
CASRGVSGSSLYNEQFF	TGTGCCAGTAGAGGAGTTAGCGGGAGTTCGCTCTACAATGAGCAGTTCTTC	TRBV19	TRBD2	TRBJ2-1	-
CASNSRAGLQGNTIYF	TGTGCCAGCAACTCCCGGGCGGGGCTACAAGGAAACACCATATATTTT	TRBV27	-	TRBJ1-3	-
CASSLVADNSPLHF	TGCGCCAGCAGCTTGGTGGCCGATAATTCACCCCTCCACTTT	TRBV5-1	-	TRBJ1-6	-
CASSLGQGVPYEQYF	TGTGCCAGCAGCTTGGGACAGGGGGTCCCCTACGAGCAGTACTTC	TRBV28	TRBD1	TRBJ2-7	once
CASSRLGVDYGYTF	TGTGCCAGCAGCAGACTGGGAGTCGACTATGGCTACACCTTC	TRBV7-9	-	TRBJ1-2	-
CASSFAAGASTDTQYF	TGTGCCAGCAGTTTTGCAGCGGGAGCGAGCACAGATACGCAGTATTTT	TRBV28	TRBD2	TRBJ2-3	-
CASSLGFSNSEQYF	TGTGCCAGCAGCTTAGGCTTTTCGAACAGCGAGCAGTACTTC	TRBV7-8	-	TRBJ2-7	-
CASSLARGYEQYF	TGTGCCAGCAGCTTGGCACGGGGGTACGAGCAGTACTTC	TRBV5-6	-	TRBJ2-7	once
CASSYSRTRGNSPLHF	TGTGCCAGCAGTTACTCGAGGACCAGGGGCAATTCACCCCTCCACTTT	TRBV6-5	-	TRBJ1-6	-
CASRFTGDSAYEQYF	TGTGCCAGCAGGTTCACTGGGGACAGCGCCTACGAGCAGTACTTC	TRBV7-2	TRBD1	TRBJ2-7	-
CASTNPLAGGNEQYF	TGTGCCAGCACCAACCCCTTAGCGGGAGGGAACGAGCAGTACTTC	TRBV5-6	TRBD2	TRBJ2-7	-
CASSSLPAGGSYNEQFF	TGTGCCAGCAGTTCCCTTCCAGCGGGAGGCTCCTACAATGAGCAGTTCTTC	TRBV6-2/TRBV6-3	TRBD2	TRBJ2-1	-
CASSVLGAVDTQYF	TGTGCCAGCAGTGTCCTCGGTGCGGTGGATACGCAGTATTTT	TRBV28	-	TRBJ2-3	-
CASSLGTGDHYGYTF	TGTGCCAGCAGCTTAGGTACAGGGGATCACTATGGCTACACCTTC	TRBV11-2	TRBD1	TRBJ1-2	-
CASSQGTLNTGELFF	TGTGCCAGCAGTCAGGGCACACTGAACACCGGGGAGCTGTTTTTT	TRBV6-5	-	TRBJ2-2	few
CASTPPTGGSYEQYF	TGTGCCAGCACCCCCCCGACGGGAGGTTCCTACGAGCAGTACTTC	TRBV28	TRBD2	TRBJ2-7	-
CASSLTGVGTEAFF	TGTGCCAGCAGCTTAACCGGGGTGGGCACTGAAGCTTTCTTT	TRBV7-6	-	TRBJ1-1	-
CASSFIGSGELFF	TGCGCCAGCAGCTTCATCGGTTCCGGGGAGCTGTTTTTT	TRBV4-3	-	TRBJ2-2	-
CASSPSPDTQYF	TGTGCCAGTAGTCCAAGCCCAGATACGCAGTATTTT	TRBV19	-	TRBJ2-3	-
CASSPGYNEQFF	TGTGCCAGCAGCCCCGGGTACAATGAGCAGTTCTTC	TRBV3-1/TRBV3-2	-	TRBJ2-1	few
CASSLEVGGPRGEQFF	TGTGCCAGCAGCTTAGAGGTGGGAGGCCCAAGGGGTGAGCAGTTCTTC	TRBV11-3	-	TRBJ2-1	-
CASSLWTSGKYEQYF	TGTGCCAGCAGTTTGTGGACTAGCGGGAAATACGAGCAGTACTTC	TRBV28	TRBD2	TRBJ2-7	-
CASSYRGRTSTDTQYF	TGTGCCAGCAGTTACCGGGGGAGGACAAGCACAGATACGCAGTATTTT	TRBV6-2/TRBV6-3	-	TRBJ2-3	-
CSASTDYNEQFF	TGCAGTGCTAGTACAGATTACAATGAGCAGTTCTTC	TRBV20-1	-	TRBJ2-1	-
CASSMQRGREDEKLFF	TGTGCCAGTAGTATGCAAAGGGGAAGAGAGGATGAAAAACTGTTTTTT	TRBV19	-	TRBJ1-4	-
CATSRGASGSEEQYF	TGTGCCACCAGCAGAGGGGCTAGCGGGAGTGAGGAGCAGTACTTC	TRBV15	TRBD2	TRBJ2-7	-
CASGGRRSNEKLFF	TGTGCCAGCGGGGGCAGACGGTCCAATGAAAAACTGTTTTTT	TRBV27	-	TRBJ1-4	-
CASGNAGGPDTQYF	TGTGCCAGCGGCAACGCGGGAGGCCCAGATACGCAGTATTTT	TRBV28	TRBD2	TRBJ2-3	-
CASSSPGGSGNTIYF	TGTGCCAGCAGTAGCCCGGGGGGAAGCGGAAACACCATATATTTT	TRBV6-5	-	TRBJ1-3	-
CASSASVNEQFF	TGTGCCAGCAGTGCTTCGGTGAATGAGCAGTTCTTC	TRBV2	-	TRBJ2-1	-
CASSFQGLAKNIQYF	TGTGCCAGCAGTTTCCAGGGGTTGGCCAAAAACATTCAGTACTTC	TRBV5-4	-	TRBJ2-4	-
CASSLLSGTYNEQFF	TGTGCCAGCAGTTTACTTAGCGGGACCTACAATGAGCAGTTCTTC	TRBV27	TRBD2	TRBJ2-1	few
CSVAGERTEAFF	TGCAGCGTTGCGGGGGAGCGAACTGAAGCTTTCTTT	TRBV29-1	-	TRBJ1-1	-
CSVPTSGNTDTQYF	TGCAGCGTTCCAACTAGCGGGAACACAGATACGCAGTATTTT	TRBV29-1	TRBD2	TRBJ2-3	-
CASSPLPGNSNQPQHF	TGTGCCAGCAGTCCACTCCCAGGGAATAGCAATCAGCCCCAGCATTTT	TRBV2	-	TRBJ1-5	-
CASSQDGRGGTSDTQYF	TGTGCCAGCAGCCAAGATGGAAGAGGCGGGACTTCAGATACGCAGTATTTT	TRBV4-2	-	TRBJ2-3	-
CASSIDPGTGANVLTF	TGCGCCAGCAGCATCGACCCAGGGACTGGGGCCAACGTCCTGACTTTC	TRBV5-1	-	TRBJ2-6	-
CASTAGVADTQYF	TGTGCCAGCACGGCGGGAGTCGCAGATACGCAGTATTTT	TRBV6-6	TRBD2	TRBJ2-3	-
CASSLSSGQGYGYTF	TGTGCCAGCAGTTTAAGCTCGGGACAGGGCTATGGCTACACCTTC	TRBV28	TRBD1	TRBJ1-2	-
CASSISSGSFVNEQFF	TGTGCCAGTAGTATATCTAGCGGGAGTTTTGTGAATGAGCAGTTCTTC	TRBV19	TRBD2	TRBJ2-1	-
CASSLGSGTVYEKLFF	TGTGCCAGCAGCTTAGGTTCGGGGACAGTTTATGAAAAACTGTTTTTT	TRBV7-8	TRBD1	TRBJ1-4	-
CASSPVLAGGTDTQYF	TGTGCCAGCAGCCCGGTCCTAGCGGGAGGGACAGATACGCAGTATTTT	TRBV28	TRBD2	TRBJ2-3	-
CASSPSGGEQYF	TGTGCCAGCAGCCCCTCGGGGGGCGAGCAGTACTTC	TRBV13	TRBD2	TRBJ2-7	-
CASSYARASSTDTQYF	TGTGCCAGCAGTTACGCGAGAGCGTCTAGCACAGATACGCAGTATTTT	TRBV6-5	-	TRBJ2-3	-
CASSQSTLVPYQETQYF	TGTGCCAGCAGCCAATCGACTTTGGTCCCGTACCAAGAGACCCAGTACTTC	TRBV14	-	TRBJ2-5	-
CASSFLGGVGETQYF	TGTGCCAGCAGTTTTCTAGGGGGAGTGGGAGAGACCCAGTACTTC	TRBV28	-	TRBJ2-5	-